The clone carrying this TCR beta chain was detected many times. This sample stems from a study of response to subunit inactivated influenza vaccine. V lost 3 bases and J lost 7, with 7 bases in between. This CDR3 is built from 12 residues. Germline V gene lookup returns CDR1 DFQATT and CDR2 SNEGSKA (reference sequence). TCRdb reanalysed the RT-PCR reads using MiXCR and keeps one entry per CDR3 protein. The repertoire holds some 480,000 distinct CDR3 sequences, 9.5% to 13% seen once, with over 9.5% in the top ten. The receptor comes from a man aged 50-59 years who received an inactivated influenza vaccine. The sample in question was PBMCs from blood, obtained roughly 48 days after vaccination. The chain employs TRBV20-1 and TRBJ1-6; no reliable D call. CDR3 bases: TGCAGTGCTAGGGGCCTCAATTCACCCCTCCACTTT. Amino acids: CSARGLNSPLHF.